The 27 T cell receptor beta chains presented below share a single source sample, sequenced in a study of T cells in localized non-small cell lung cancer. Here immunoSEQ multiplex PCR was the method, and the copy in TCRdb shows in-frame clones only, minus some. The table includes tens of thousands of clones, 89% detected once. This material consisted of peripheral blood, taken before any cancer treatment. These receptors originate from a woman aged 40-70 years with stage I lung adenocarcinoma.

This chain connects TRBV11-3 to TRBJ1-2; D gene uncertain. The CDR3 has 14 amino acids. The V gene lost 1 base and the J gene lost 2 bases, with 8 bases spanning the gap. CDR1 is SGHNT, CDR2 YENEEA, per germline. CDR3 sequence (DNA): TGTGCCAGCAGCTTAGTTGTAGGGAACTATGGCTACACCTTC. It encodes CASSLVVGNYGYTF.

The J gene is TRBJ2-5, the V gene TRBV14; D perhaps matches TRBD2 (6 bases). Germline CDR1 and CDR2: SGHDN and FVKESK. V dropped 0 bases and J dropped 4 bases, with 9 bases sitting between them. CDR3 length: 14 residues. The CDR3 bases are TGTGCCAGCAGCCAAGAACTAGCCCTAGAGACCCAGTACTTC. It translates to CASSQELALETQYF.

The chain joins TRBV19 to TRBJ2-3; TRBD2 agrees at 11 bases. In germline, CDR1 is LNHDA, CDR2 SQIVND (reference sequence). With V trimmed by 6 bases and J by 2 bases, 4 bases remained unmatched. The CDR3 covers 15 residues. CDR3 sequence: CASSRLAGYTDTQYF. The CDR3 DNA follows: TGTGCCAGTAGCCGACTAGCGGGGTACACAGATACGCAGTATTTT.

The DNA for the CDR3 is TGTGCCAGCAGCTCCGGACTAGCGGTTCAAGAGACCCAGTACTTC. Its translation is CASSSGLAVQETQYF. The chain recombines TRBV7-2 with TRBJ2-5; 10 positions match TRBD2. With V trimmed by 4 bases and J by 2 bases, 4 bases remained unmatched. The CDR3 covers 15 residues. Germline V gene lookup returns CDR1 SGHTA and CDR2 FQGNSA.

This sequence joins TRBV11-2 and TRBJ2-1; 7 bases are shared with TRBD2. The CDR3 loop spans 15 amino acids. Germline V gives CDR1 SGHAT, CDR2 FQNNGV. V lost 0 bases, J lost 7 bases, and 6 bases stayed unmatched. Here the CDR3 DNA reads TGTGCCAGCAGCTTAGAGGGAGGGCCCTGGAATGAGCAGTTCTTC. Amino acids: CASSLEGGPWNEQFF.

The CDR3: CASSPQGVSTRTGANVLTF. The CDR3 DNA sequence: TGTGCCAGCTCACCGCAAGGGGTCTCCACGAGAACTGGGGCCAACGTCCTGACTTTC. This chain links TRBV18 with TRBJ2-6; tentatively, D is TRBD1 (5 bases). V was cut by 3 bases and J by 2 bases, with 20 bases left in between. This CDR3 contains 19 residues. The germline V gene encodes CDR1 KGHSH and CDR2 LQKENI.

This clone was picked up a small number of times. The chain links TRBV30 to TRBJ1-1; TRBD1 matches at 9 bases. Per the germline V gene, CDR1 is GTSNPN and CDR2 is SVGIG (reference sequence). The V segment lost 8 bases and the J segment 4 bases; nucleotides outside the gene matches: 5. The CDR3 runs to 12 residues. The chain's CDR3 is CAMDRGGTEAFF. In DNA form, the CDR3 reads TGTGCCATGGACAGGGGAGGCACTGAAGCTTTCTTT.

The V call is TRBV7-9, the J call TRBJ2-7; D gene unclear. Per germline, CDR1 SEHNR and CDR2 FQNEAQ (reference sequence). The germline V and J ends were trimmed by 5 bases and 0 bases, with 14 bases remaining between them. This CDR3 contains 15 residues. CDR3 nucleotides: TGTGCCAGCAGCAACCTCGACTTGGACTCCTACGAGCAGTACTTC. This gives the protein CASSNLDLDSYEQYF.

V and J are TRBV19 and TRBJ2-3, with TRBD2 matching over 10 bases. The CDR3 extends over 15 amino acids. Germline trimming cut 6 bases from V and 0 bases from J; bases unmatched to any gene: 3. Germline values: CDR1 LNHDA, CDR2 SQIVND (reference sequence). In DNA form, the CDR3 reads TGTGCCAGTAGACCACTAGCGGGGAGCACAGATACGCAGTATTTT. It codes for CASRPLAGSTDTQYF.

The chain employs TRBV7-2 and TRBJ2-1; TRBD2 matches at 16 bases. Germline V gives CDR1 SGHTA, CDR2 FQGNSA. The CDR3 consists of 17 residues. The trim removed 5 bases at V and 8 bases at J, leaving 9 bases unmatched. The CDR3, as DNA: TGTGCCAGCAGCGGTGGGACTAGCGGGAGGGGGTTATATGAGCAGTTCTTC. Amino acid sequence: CASSGGTSGRGLYEQFF.

The chain links TRBV12-2 to TRBJ2-1; the table gives TRBD2 as D, unverified against the DNA. TRBV12-2 is reported as a pseudogene. This CDR3 has 13 residues. This CDR3 is CASSLAEYNEQFF. The CDR3 DNA reads TGTGCAAGTAGTCTAGCGGAATACAATGAGCAGTTCTTC.

The table lists this clone with a few counts. The chain links TRBV7-9 to TRBJ2-1; a weak D match, TRBD2 (6 bases). CDR3 length: 16 residues. The V gene's germline CDR1 is SEHNR and CDR2 FQNEAQ (reference sequence). With 5 bases removed from V and 4 bases from J, the gap between germline ends came to 18 bases. This chain's CDR3 is CASSLLVGGQYNEQFF. The CDR3 DNA sequence: TGTGCCAGCAGCCTCTTGGTGGGAGGCCAGTACAATGAGCAGTTCTTC.

This chain joins TRBV9 and TRBJ2-1; no reliable D call. V was pared by 6 bases and J by 3 bases, with 16 bases between. Germline V gene sequence: CDR1 SGDLS, CDR2 YYNGEE. This CDR3 region has 15 residues. CDR3 DNA sequence: TGTGCCAGCACAAAAGGCGAAGGATACTACAATGAGCAGTTCTTC. Translated: CASTKGEGYYNEQFF.

This clone was counted only a few times. V usage is TRBV19 and J usage is TRBJ1-1; D unresolved. Deletions cut 5 bases from V and 6 bases from J, with 4 bases between. Germline lookup yields CDR1 LNHDA and CDR2 SQIVND (reference sequence). The CDR3 is 10 amino acids. The CDR3 region has the DNA TGTGCCAGTAGTGGGGCTGAAGCTTTCTTT. It codes for CASSGAEAFF.

V gene TRBV28 combines with J gene TRBJ2-4, with 8 bases aligning to TRBD1. The CDR3 spans 12 residues. The ends lost 5 bases at V and 14 bases at J; junction bases unmatched: 8. The germline CDR1 and CDR2 sequences are MDHEN and SYDVKM. CDR3 in DNA: TGTGCCAGCAGTCCTCCGGGACAGGCCAAGTACTTC. Its translation is CASSPPGQAKYF.

This sequence joins TRBV14 and TRBJ1-1, with D uncertain. V was clipped by 2 bases and J by 0 bases, with 7 bases between them. The CDR3 is 14 amino acids. Looked up from germline, CDR1 is SGHDN and CDR2 is FVKESK. DNA for the CDR3: TGTGCCAGCAGCCAATCAGTTCTGAACACTGAAGCTTTCTTT. Its translation: CASSQSVLNTEAFF.

V gene TRBV6-4 combines with J gene TRBJ2-3, with 8 nucleotides matching TRBD2. CDR3 size: 15 residues. Losses at the gene ends were 11 bases for V and 6 bases for J; bases not matched to a gene: 16. Germline V gene lookup returns CDR1 MRHNA and CDR2 SNTAGT. CDR3 protein: CAASRSGAAGDTQYF. CDR3 sequence (DNA): TGTGCCGCCTCGCGTAGCGGGGCGGCAGGGGATACGCAGTATTTT.

The CDR3 DNA is TGTGCCATCAGAGTTAGTGGACAGTCCTACGAGCAGTACTTC. It translates to CAIRVSGQSYEQYF. The chain links TRBV10-3 to TRBJ2-7; TRBD1 might be the D (6 bases). Germline loops: CDR1 ENHRY, CDR2 SYGVKD. This CDR3 has 14 amino acids. The V end lost 6 bases, the J end lost 1 base, and 13 bases lay between the germline ends.

J is TRBJ1-2 and V is TRBV7-8, with a tentative D call TRBD1 (6 bases). There are 16 residues in the CDR3. V lost 4 bases and J lost 2, with 17 bases in between. The germline gives CDR1 SGHVS, CDR2 FQNEAQ. The CDR3, as DNA: TGTGCCAGCAGCTCCCCCCTGACAGGCTCCAACTATGGCTACACCTTC. This translates into CASSSPLTGSNYGYTF.

The genes are TRBV10-1 and TRBJ1-5; D unclear. Trimming stripped 1 base from V and 7 bases from J, with 8 bases between. Germline CDR1 WNHNN, CDR2 SYGVQD (reference sequence). The length of the CDR3 is 13 residues. CDR3 in amino acids: CASSEWVGQPQHF. As DNA, the CDR3 is TGCGCCAGCAGTGAGTGGGTCGGGCAGCCCCAGCATTTT.

This chain joins TRBV9 and TRBJ1-2; TRBD1 matches 8 bases. The CDR3 has 15 amino acids. Losses at the gene ends were 4 bases for V and 4 bases for J; bases not matched to a gene: 9. Germline V lookup: CDR1 SGDLS, CDR2 YYNGEE. The CDR3 protein is CASSTQGASIYGYTF. CDR3 DNA: TGTGCCAGCAGCACGCAGGGGGCGAGCATCTATGGCTACACCTTC.

The V gene is TRBV7-9, the J gene TRBJ2-7; D may be TRBD2 (5 bases). The CDR3 length is 15 residues. Germline V gene lookup returns CDR1 SEHNR and CDR2 FQNEAQ (reference sequence). The ends were cut back, 0 bases at V and 1 base at J, with 10 bases in the middle. CDR3 in amino acids: CASSLAPGGSYEQYF. CDR3 in DNA: TGTGCCAGCAGCTTAGCCCCCGGCGGGTCCTACGAGCAGTACTTC.

The chain uses TRBV5-4 and TRBJ2-3; TRBD2 aligns across 8 bases. Unmatched junction bases numbered 7, after V lost 1 base and J lost 6 bases. CDR1 and CDR2 from the germline V gene are SGHNT and YYREEE (reference sequence). This CDR3 region has 15 residues. The CDR3 loop reads CASSLYGTGGDTQYF. CDR3 sequence (DNA): TGTGCCAGCAGCTTGTATGGGACGGGGGGGGATACGCAGTATTTT.

This rearrangement joins TRBV5-1 to TRBJ2-7; 10 nucleotides match TRBD1. Germline V gene data show CDR1 as SGHRS and CDR2 as YFSETQ. The CDR3 totals 14 residues. With V trimmed by 4 bases and J by 6 bases, 7 bases remained unmatched. CDR3 in DNA: TGCGCCAGCAGCCCGCGACAGGGGGCTAGCGAGCAGTACTTC. It yields the protein CASSPRQGASEQYF.

DNA for the CDR3: TGTGCCAGTAGTATATATGGAGGGACAGGGGTGCAGCCCCAGCATTTT. Translation: CASSIYGGTGVQPQHF. The gene calls are TRBV19 and TRBJ1-5, with 10 bases fitting TRBD1. The V gene's germline CDR1 is LNHDA and CDR2 SQIVND (reference sequence). CDR3 length: 16 amino acids. With 2 bases clipped from V and 7 bases from J, the junction kept 8 bases outside the gene matches.

The CDR3 sequence: CASSLNYGYTF. For the CDR3, the DNA is TGTGCCAGCAGCTTAAACTATGGCTACACCTTC. The chain recombines TRBV5-6 with TRBJ1-2; D call uncertain. This CDR3 comprises 11 residues. Trimming left V 2 bases short and J 2 bases short, with 1 base between. In germline, CDR1 is SGHDT, CDR2 YYEEEE. The whole variable domain, remainder taken from reference TRBV5-6 and TRBJ1-2, is DAGVTQSPTHLIKTRGQQVTLRCSPKSGHDTVSWYQQALGQGPQFIFQYYEEEERQRGNFPDRFSGHQFPNYSSELNVNALLLGDSALYLCASSLNYGYTFGSGTRLTVV.

The V call is TRBV2, the J call TRBJ2-7; TRBD1 matches at 12 bases. CDR1 and CDR2 (germline): SNHLY, FYNNEI. The CDR3 totals 16 residues. J lost 6 bases, V lost 4 bases, and 10 bases had no gene match. The CDR3 loop reads CASSVPGQGARFEQYF. The CDR3 DNA sequence: TGTGCCAGCAGTGTCCCGGGACAGGGGGCTAGATTCGAGCAGTACTTC.